These 28 T cell receptor beta chains originate from one sample sequenced in a study of T cell changes during pregnancy in multiple sclerosis. Some clones are missing from TCRdb's copy, which holds only in-frame ones; the method was immunoSEQ multiplex PCR. Found here are around 47,000 clones, 94% of them singletons; the top ten hold 3.5% to 5%. The sequencing here drew on CD8+ T cells from peripheral blood mononuclear cells, taken in the first trimester of pregnancy. Receptor source: a female donor with multiple sclerosis, enrolled in a pregnancy study.

The chain uses TRBV7-6 and TRBJ2-1; TRBD2 matches 10 bases. Germline CDR1 and CDR2: SGHVS and FNYEAQ. Germline trimming cut 4 bases from V and 6 bases from J; bases unmatched to any gene: 9. CDR3 length: 16 residues. Here the CDR3 reads CASSSRAGGPRNEQFF. As DNA, the CDR3 is TGTGCCAGCAGCTCAAGAGCGGGAGGGCCCCGCAATGAGCAGTTCTTC. Combining the CDR3 with reference TRBV7-6 and TRBJ2-1 gives the whole variable domain GAGVSQSPRYKVTKRGQDVALRCDPISGHVSLYWYRQALGQGPEFLTYFNYEAQQDKSGLPNDRFSAERPEGSISTLTIQRTEQRDSAMYRCASSSRAGGPRNEQFFGPGTRLTVL.

This clone was seen a single time. The chain employs TRBV2 and TRBJ1-2, with a possible D match to TRBD1 (6 bases). V was shortened by 7 bases and J by 0 bases, with 9 bases between the two germline ends. The CDR3 spans 13 residues. Germline lookup yields CDR1 SNHLY and CDR2 FYNNEI. This CDR3 reads CASIEGANYGYTF. CDR3 nucleotides: TGTGCCAGCATAGAGGGGGCTAACTATGGCTACACCTTC.

This clone was observed a few times. The chain employs TRBV19 and TRBJ1-1, with D perhaps matching TRBD1 (6 bases). CDR1 and CDR2 from the germline V gene are LNHDA and SQIVND (reference sequence). This CDR3 comprises 13 residues. Trimming pared 4 bases from V and 5 bases from J, leaving 11 bases between. CDR3 sequence (DNA): TGTGCCAGTAGTACCGTCCAGGGGACTGAAGCTTTCTTT. Amino acids: CASSTVQGTEAFF.

The V and J genes are TRBV9 and TRBJ2-6; possible D gene TRBD1, 5 bases. This CDR3 contains 18 residues. The V end was cut by 3 bases, the J end by 2 bases, with 18 bases between. Looked up from germline, CDR1 is SGDLS and CDR2 is YYNGEE. The DNA of the CDR3 is TGTGCCAGCAGCGAATTGGGGCCAGTCCCACCTGGGGCCAACGTCCTGACTTTC. It yields the protein CASSELGPVPPGANVLTF.

The V and J genes are TRBV9 and TRBJ1-1; D is unclear. Germline CDR1 SGDLS, CDR2 YYNGEE. CDR3 length: 14 residues. The V and J ends lost 3 bases and 1 base respectively, with 10 bases between them. Here the CDR3 DNA reads TGTGCCAGCAGCGGGCTGGCGGAGAACACTGAAGCTTTCTTT. It is translated as CASSGLAENTEAFF. Complete variable domain (other parts from reference TRBV9 and TRBJ1-1): DSGVTQTPKHLITATGQRVTLRCSPRSGDLSVYWYQQSLDQGLQFLIQYYNGEERAKGNILERFSAQQFPDLHSELNLSSLELGDSALYFCASSGLAENTEAFFGQGTRLTVV.

The J gene is TRBJ1-5, the V gene TRBV10-2; the match to TRBD1 covers 7 bases. V was clipped by 10 bases and J by 0 bases; unmatched bases: 9. CDR1 and CDR2 (germline): WSHSY, SAAADI. The CDR3 extends over 15 amino acids. The CDR3 DNA sequence: TGCGCCACCTGGGACAGCCTATATAGCAATCAGCCCCAGCATTTT. Its protein product is CATWDSLYSNQPQHF.

The chain employs TRBV2 and TRBJ2-3; D gene uncertain. Deletions cut 5 bases from V and 0 bases from J, with 9 bases between. The CDR3 is 14 residues long. Germline-derived CDR1 and CDR2 are SNHLY and FYNNEI. For the CDR3, the DNA is TGTGCCAGCAGTCGTATTCCTAGCACAGATACGCAGTATTTT. This sequence encodes CASSRIPSTDTQYF. The full variable domain, in which reference TRBV2 and TRBJ2-3 provide the parts outside the CDR3, is EPEVTQTPSHQVTQMGQEVILRCVPISNHLYFYWYRQILGQKVEFLVSFYNNEISEKSEIFDDQFSVERPDGSNFTLKIRSTKLEDSAMYFCASSRIPSTDTQYFGPGTRLTVL.

The chain joins TRBV29-1 to TRBJ1-2; TRBD1 might be the D (6 bases). CDR1 is SQVTM, CDR2 ANQGSEA, per germline. The CDR3 runs to 18 residues. Trimming took off 0 bases at V and 4 bases at J, with 24 bases between the two ends. Written as DNA, the CDR3 is TGCAGCGTTGAAGAAGAAGGGGGGAAAAGGGACTACGGCTATGGCTACACCTTC. Translating gives CSVEEEGGKRDYGYGYTF.

The J gene is TRBJ1-3, the V gene TRBV5-1; D gene uncertain. The CDR3 has 15 amino acids. Germline CDR1 and CDR2: SGHRS and YFSETQ. Trimming took off 6 bases at V and 0 bases at J, with 13 bases between the two ends. Here the CDR3 reads CASTESLSSGNTIYF. The CDR3, as DNA: TGCGCCAGCACCGAATCACTTAGCTCTGGAAACACCATATATTTT.

A word on this clone: Other DNA sequences in this sample translate to the same CDR3. The chain links TRBV9 to TRBJ2-7; D possibly corresponds to TRBD1 (6 bases). Trimming cost V 7 bases and J 2 bases, with 16 bases left between them. The CDR3 length is 14 residues. Germline V gives CDR1 SGDLS, CDR2 YYNGEE. CDR3: CASSPPDSPYEQYF. CDR3 bases: TGTGCCAGCTCGCCCCCGGACAGCCCCTACGAGCAGTACTTC.

V is TRBV7-3 and J is TRBJ2-5; 11 bases agree with TRBD2. Germline values: CDR1 SGHTA, CDR2 FQGTGA. This CDR3 has 15 amino acids. J was trimmed by 5 bases and V by 3 bases; bases with no gene match: 5. Here the CDR3 reads CASSFSSGGRETQYF. In nucleotides, the CDR3 is TGTGCCAGCAGCTTCTCTAGCGGGGGGCGGGAGACCCAGTACTTC.

The V call is TRBV7-8, the J call TRBJ2-7; D is undetermined. V was pared by 4 bases and J by 2 bases, with 15 bases between. Germline CDR1 and CDR2: SGHVS and FQNEAQ. CDR3 length: 15 residues. The CDR3, as DNA: TGTGCCAGCAGCTCACTGGGTGGCGGCCCCTACGAGCAGTACTTC. It yields the protein CASSSLGGGPYEQYF. The full variable domain, completed using reference TRBV7-8 and TRBJ2-7, is GAGVSQSPRYKVAKRGQDVALRCDPISGHVSLFWYQQALGQGPEFLTYFQNEAQLDKSGLPSDRFFAERPEGSVSTLKIQRTQQEDSAVYLCASSSLGGGPYEQYFGPGTRLTVT.

The chain is built from TRBV6-5 and TRBJ1-2, with D perhaps matching TRBD1 (6 bases). V lost 2 bases, J lost 6 bases, and 13 bases lay in between. CDR1 is MNHEY and CDR2 is SVGAGI in the germline V gene. The CDR3 is made up of 14 amino acids. The CDR3: CASSYGGGVDGYTF. In DNA, the CDR3 is TGTGCCAGCAGTTACGGAGGGGGGGTAGATGGCTACACCTTC.

This chain links TRBV6-1 with TRBJ1-1; D is possibly TRBD1 (6 bases). CDR3 length equals 13 residues. Germline CDR1 reads MNHNS; CDR2 reads SASEGT. Trimming removed 3 bases from V and 3 bases from J, with 8 bases in between. CDR3 protein: CASSEGAHTEAFF. The DNA of the CDR3 is TGTGCCAGCAGTGAGGGGGCGCACACTGAAGCTTTCTTT.

The rearrangement uses TRBV4-1 and TRBJ2-7; D perhaps matches TRBD1 (6 bases). Germline CDR1 MGHRA, CDR2 YSYEKL. The CDR3 runs 12 residues. V was pared by 5 bases and J by 2 bases, with 7 bases between. The CDR3 DNA is TGCGCCAGCAGCTCAGGGGCCTACGAGCAGTACTTC. It is translated as CASSSGAYEQYF.

The V and J genes are TRBV9 and TRBJ2-1; 7 bases fit TRBD1. The CDR3 consists of 14 residues. Germline CDR1 is SGDLS and CDR2 is YYNGEE. The trim removed 4 bases at V and 7 bases at J, leaving 8 bases unmatched. Here the CDR3 reads CASSPSTGWNEQFF. CDR3 coding DNA: TGTGCCAGCAGCCCTTCGACAGGGTGGAATGAGCAGTTCTTC.

The genes are TRBV7-9 and TRBJ2-7; the match to TRBD2 covers 8 bases. With 6 bases clipped from V and 4 bases from J, the junction kept 14 bases outside the gene matches. In germline, CDR1 is SEHNR, CDR2 FQNEAQ (reference sequence). The CDR3 runs 16 residues. In DNA, the CDR3 is TGTGCCAGCAGTCCTCCCACAGCGGGAGTATTATACGAGCAGTACTTC. Translating it yields CASSPPTAGVLYEQYF.

The chain employs TRBV11-2 and TRBJ1-4, with a possible D match to TRBD1 (5 bases). Germline CDR1 is SGHAT and CDR2 is FQNNGV. The CDR3 totals 19 residues. V was trimmed by 5 bases and J by 3 bases, leaving 25 bases between them. The CDR3 DNA reads as TGTGCCAGCAGCGCCACCGGGACTCCATTGATCGGCCCTAATGAAAAACTGTTTTTT. This gives the protein CASSATGTPLIGPNEKLFF.

The CDR3 region has the DNA TGTGCCAGCAGTGATAGTATTGGCGGCAGGGGGCATAACACTGAAGCTTTCTTT. Protein sequence: CASSDSIGGRGHNTEAFF. The chain combines TRBV2 with TRBJ1-1, with 8 nucleotides matching TRBD1. Germline assignment: CDR1 SNHLY and CDR2 FYNNEI. The CDR3 consists of 18 residues. J gave up 2 bases and V 3 bases, and 14 bases lay outside the gene matches. Using reference TRBV2 and TRBJ1-1 for the parts outside the CDR3, the full variable domain is EPEVTQTPSHQVTQMGQEVILRCVPISNHLYFYWYRQILGQKVEFLVSFYNNEISEKSEIFDDQFSVERPDGSNFTLKIRSTKLEDSAMYFCASSDSIGGRGHNTEAFFGQGTRLTVV.

This clone has only one observation. The chain couples TRBV9 to TRBJ1-5, with D tentatively TRBD1 (5 bases). Germline loops: CDR1 SGDLS, CDR2 YYNGEE. The CDR3 covers 15 residues. Between the trimmed V and J ends, which lost 4 bases and 3 bases, there was a span of 14 bases. CDR3 amino acids: CASSSGEGPNQPQHF. Written as DNA, the CDR3 is TGTGCCAGCAGCTCGGGGGAAGGTCCCAATCAGCCCCAGCATTTT.

The chain couples TRBV6-4 to TRBJ1-1, with TRBD1 as a possible D gene (6 bases). CDR1 and CDR2 from the germline V gene are MRHNA and SNTAGT. This CDR3 region has 13 residues. V was shortened by 10 bases and J by 1 base, with 13 bases between the two germline ends. CDR3 amino acids: CATSTGPNTEAFF. In DNA form, the CDR3 reads TGTGCCACTTCGACAGGACCGAACACTGAAGCTTTCTTT.

The chain uses TRBV9 and TRBJ2-7, with 9 bases matching TRBD1. CDR1 is SGDLS and CDR2 is YYNGEE in the germline V gene. There are 14 residues in the CDR3. V lost 2 bases and J lost 4; bases outside the gene matches: 4. CDR3 nucleotides: TGTGCCAGCAGCGTGGGGGACAGGGTGTACGAGCAGTACTTC. Its protein is CASSVGDRVYEQYF.

This chain connects TRBV6-5 to TRBJ1-4, with D possibly being TRBD1 (6 bases). Trimming left V 2 bases short and J 5 bases short, with 9 bases between. The CDR3 covers 14 residues. Germline V gene data show CDR1 as MNHEY and CDR2 as SVGAGI. CDR3 bases: TGTGCCAGCAGTTACGGTCAGGGGAATGAAAAACTGTTTTTT. This encodes CASSYGQGNEKLFF.

The chain joins TRBV7-9 to TRBJ1-2; the match to TRBD1 covers 10 bases. CDR3 length: 16 residues. V trimming: 5 bases; J trimming: 6 bases; junction bases outside the gene matches: 12. Germline CDR1 and CDR2: SEHNR and FQNEAQ (reference sequence). The CDR3 loop reads CASSPQVGTGVHGYTF. The CDR3 nucleotides read TGTGCCAGCAGCCCCCAAGTAGGGACAGGGGTCCATGGCTACACCTTC.

This chain connects TRBV10-3 to TRBJ1-1; D may be TRBD1 (6 bases). Germline V gene sequence: CDR1 ENHRY, CDR2 SYGVKD. Trimming cost V 7 bases and J 0 bases, with 12 bases left between them. This CDR3 spans 14 amino acids. The CDR3 nucleotides read TGTGCCATCATGGACAGCGAGATGAACACTGAAGCTTTCTTT. It codes for CAIMDSEMNTEAFF.

The CDR3 sequence: CASSDGREVSYEQYF. In DNA, the CDR3 is TGTGCCAGCAGTGACGGGCGGGAGGTCTCCTACGAGCAGTACTTC. V and J are TRBV6-4 and TRBJ2-7; TRBD2 matches 8 bases. The CDR3 is 15 residues long. V shed 2 bases and J 0 bases; nucleotides not matched to a gene: 3. Germline V gives CDR1 MRHNA, CDR2 SNTAGT.

The chain couples TRBV30 to TRBJ2-7; TRBD1 might be the D (5 bases). Germline CDR1 GTSNPN, CDR2 SVGIG (reference sequence). CDR3 length equals 14 residues. With 1 base removed from V and 2 bases from J, the gap between germline ends came to 12 bases. CDR3: CAWSEGRVPYEQYF. In nucleotides, the CDR3 is TGTGCCTGGAGTGAGGGGCGAGTACCCTACGAGCAGTACTTC.

This clone came up a few times. This chain joins TRBV29-1 and TRBJ2-1; 7 bases align to TRBD1. Germline V gene sequence: CDR1 SQVTM, CDR2 ANQGSEA. The V gene end was trimmed by 7 bases and the J gene end by 1 base; junction bases not matched to a gene: 7. This CDR3 is built from 14 residues. DNA of the CDR3: TGCAGCGCCCCGACAGGGACGTCCTACAATGAGCAGTTCTTC. Protein sequence: CSAPTGTSYNEQFF.